This TCR beta chain appears in the sequencing data of a study of T cell repertoires in cytomegalovirus infection. Study in general: Well-studied HLA-B-restricted CMV epitopes were used in the study alongside recently identified HLA-C-restricted ones. Public TCR beta signatures were indicative of both CMV infection and a matching HLA type. Study results and caveats: Identification of carriers of CMV plus the relevant HLA was performed using cumulative public TCR beta family frequency. It was HLA-C-restricted CMV-specific TCR beta clonotypes that dominated the response ex vivo.

Each CDR3 protein gets one entry after TCRdb re-called the reads with MiXCR. The top ten clones hold around 80% of a sample with 45,000 to 65,000 distinct CDR3 sequences, around 20% of them seen once. This clonotype was seen a few times. No antigen is known for it. Source: CD8+ T cells from cultured PBMCs, taken from culture after CMV antigen stimulation. The TCR originated in a human donor in good health (CMV status not recorded). Some clones in this sample may be carry-over from other donors' samples.

The CDR3 coding sequence is TGTGCCAGCACGGGGATGTCCTACGAGCAGTACTTC. Translated, it gives CASTGMSYEQYF. The chain recombines TRBV7-9 with TRBJ2-7, with D possibly being TRBD2 (5 bases). This CDR3 comprises 12 residues. Germline V gives CDR1 SEHNR, CDR2 FQNEAQ (reference sequence). V lost 7 bases and J lost 1, with 8 bases in between.